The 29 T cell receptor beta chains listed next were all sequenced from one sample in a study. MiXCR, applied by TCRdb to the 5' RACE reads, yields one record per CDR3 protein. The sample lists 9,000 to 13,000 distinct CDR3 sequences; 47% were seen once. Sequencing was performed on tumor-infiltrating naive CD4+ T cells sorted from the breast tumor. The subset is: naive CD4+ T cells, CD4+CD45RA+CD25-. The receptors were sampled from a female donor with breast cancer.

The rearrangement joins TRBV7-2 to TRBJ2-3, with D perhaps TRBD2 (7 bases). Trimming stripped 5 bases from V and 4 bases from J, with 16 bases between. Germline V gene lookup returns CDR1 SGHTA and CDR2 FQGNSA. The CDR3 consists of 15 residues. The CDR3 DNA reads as TGTGCCAGCAGCCATACTAGCGAGGGGGCAGATACGCAGTATTTT. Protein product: CASSHTSEGADTQYF.

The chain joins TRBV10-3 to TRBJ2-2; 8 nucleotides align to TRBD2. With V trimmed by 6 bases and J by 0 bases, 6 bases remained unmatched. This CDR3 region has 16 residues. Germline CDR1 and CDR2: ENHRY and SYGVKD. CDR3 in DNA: TGTGCCATCAGGCCAGCGGGAGCGTCGAACACCGGGGAGCTGTTTTTT. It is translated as CAIRPAGASNTGELFF.

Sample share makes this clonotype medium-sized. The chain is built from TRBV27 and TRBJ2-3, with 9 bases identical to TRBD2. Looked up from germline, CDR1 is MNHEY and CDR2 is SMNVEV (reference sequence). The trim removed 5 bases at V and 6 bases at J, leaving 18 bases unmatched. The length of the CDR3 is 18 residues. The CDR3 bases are TGTGCCAGCAGTAAAAGCGGGAGGTTACTGAGAACCGGGGATACGCAGTATTTT. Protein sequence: CASSKSGRLLRTGDTQYF.

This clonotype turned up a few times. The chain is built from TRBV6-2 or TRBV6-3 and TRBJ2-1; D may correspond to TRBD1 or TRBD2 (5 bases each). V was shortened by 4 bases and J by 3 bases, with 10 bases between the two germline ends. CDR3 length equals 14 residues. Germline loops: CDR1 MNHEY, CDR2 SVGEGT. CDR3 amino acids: CASSSGLNYNEQFF. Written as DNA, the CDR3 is TGTGCCAGCAGTTCGGGGCTTAACTACAATGAGCAGTTCTTC.

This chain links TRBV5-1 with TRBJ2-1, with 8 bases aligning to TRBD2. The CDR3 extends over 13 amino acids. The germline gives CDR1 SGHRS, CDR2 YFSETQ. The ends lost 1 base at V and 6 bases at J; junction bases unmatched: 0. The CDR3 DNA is TGCGCCAGCAGCTTGCGGGGGGGCAATGAGCAGTTCTTC. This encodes CASSLRGGNEQFF.

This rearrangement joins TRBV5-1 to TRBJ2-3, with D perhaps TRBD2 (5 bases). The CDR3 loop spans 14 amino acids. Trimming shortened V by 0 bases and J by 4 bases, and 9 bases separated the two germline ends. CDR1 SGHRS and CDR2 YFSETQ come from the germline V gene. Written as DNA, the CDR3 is TGCGCCAGCAGCTTGGGAGGGTTCCCAGATACGCAGTATTTT. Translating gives CASSLGGFPDTQYF. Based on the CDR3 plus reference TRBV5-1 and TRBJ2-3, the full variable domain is KAGVTQTPRYLIKTRGQQVTLSCSPISGHRSVSWYQQTPGQGLQFLFEYFSETQRNKGNFPGRFSGRQFSNSRSEMNVSTLELGDSALYLCASSLGGFPDTQYFGPGTRLTVL.

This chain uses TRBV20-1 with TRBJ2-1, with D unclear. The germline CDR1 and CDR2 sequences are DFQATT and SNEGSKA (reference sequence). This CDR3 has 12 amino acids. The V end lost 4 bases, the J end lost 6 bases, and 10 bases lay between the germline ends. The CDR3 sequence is CSAKRDLNEQFF. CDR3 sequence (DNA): TGCAGTGCTAAGAGAGACCTCAATGAGCAGTTCTTC.

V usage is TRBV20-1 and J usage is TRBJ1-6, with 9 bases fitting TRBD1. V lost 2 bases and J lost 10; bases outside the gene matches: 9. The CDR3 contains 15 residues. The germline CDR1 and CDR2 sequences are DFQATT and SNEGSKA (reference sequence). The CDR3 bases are TGCAGTGCTAGAACCCCGGGACAGGGATCCTCACCCCTCCACTTT. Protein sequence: CSARTPGQGSSPLHF.

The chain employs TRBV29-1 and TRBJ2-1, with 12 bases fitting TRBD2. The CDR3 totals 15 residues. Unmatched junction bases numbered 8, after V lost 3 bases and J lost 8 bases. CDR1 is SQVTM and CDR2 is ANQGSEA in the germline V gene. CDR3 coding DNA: TGCAGCGTTGAGGTGACTAGCGGGAGTTTGGATGAGCAGTTCTTC. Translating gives CSVEVTSGSLDEQFF.

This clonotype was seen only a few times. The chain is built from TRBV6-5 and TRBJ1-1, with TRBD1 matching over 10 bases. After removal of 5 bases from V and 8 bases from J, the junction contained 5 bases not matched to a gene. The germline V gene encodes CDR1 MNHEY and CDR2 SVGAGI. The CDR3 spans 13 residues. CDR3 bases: TGTGCCAGCAGTAAGACAGGGGGCGGGGAAGCTTTCTTT. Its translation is CASSKTGGGEAFF.

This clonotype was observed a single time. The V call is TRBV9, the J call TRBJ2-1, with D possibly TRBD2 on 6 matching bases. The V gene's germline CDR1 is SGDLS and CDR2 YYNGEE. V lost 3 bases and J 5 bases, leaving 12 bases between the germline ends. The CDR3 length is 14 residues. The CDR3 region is CASSGGLLHNEQFF. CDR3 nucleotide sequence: TGTGCCAGCAGCGGGGGACTGCTCCACAATGAGCAGTTCTTC.

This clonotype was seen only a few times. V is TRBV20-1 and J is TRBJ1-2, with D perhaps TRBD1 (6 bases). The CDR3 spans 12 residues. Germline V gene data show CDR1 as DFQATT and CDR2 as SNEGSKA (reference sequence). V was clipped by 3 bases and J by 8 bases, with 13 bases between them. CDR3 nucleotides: TGCAGTGCTAGGAACAGGGCTTGGGGCTACACCTTC. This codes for CSARNRAWGYTF.

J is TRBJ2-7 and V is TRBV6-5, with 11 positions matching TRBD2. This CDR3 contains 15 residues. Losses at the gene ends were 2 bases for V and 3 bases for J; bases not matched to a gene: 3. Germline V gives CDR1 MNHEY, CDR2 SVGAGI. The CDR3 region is CASSYGTSGFYEQYF. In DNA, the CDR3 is TGTGCCAGCAGTTACGGGACTAGCGGATTCTACGAGCAGTACTTC.

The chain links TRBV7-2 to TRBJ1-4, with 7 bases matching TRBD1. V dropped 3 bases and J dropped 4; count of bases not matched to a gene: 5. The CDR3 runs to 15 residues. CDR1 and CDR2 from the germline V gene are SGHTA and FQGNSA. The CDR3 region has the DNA TGTGCCAGCAGCTTGCAACAGGGGCTTAATGAAAAACTGTTTTTT. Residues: CASSLQQGLNEKLFF.

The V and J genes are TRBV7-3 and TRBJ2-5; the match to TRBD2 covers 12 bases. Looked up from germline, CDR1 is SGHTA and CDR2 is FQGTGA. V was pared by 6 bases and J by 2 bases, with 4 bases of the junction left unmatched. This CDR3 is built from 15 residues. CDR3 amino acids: CASSPGLAGQETQYF. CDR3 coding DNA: TGTGCCAGCAGTCCTGGACTAGCGGGACAAGAGACCCAGTACTTC.

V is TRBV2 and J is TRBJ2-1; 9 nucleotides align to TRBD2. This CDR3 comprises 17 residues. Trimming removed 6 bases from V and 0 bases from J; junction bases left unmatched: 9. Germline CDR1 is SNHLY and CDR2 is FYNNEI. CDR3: CASRGASGTSSYNEQFF. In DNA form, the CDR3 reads TGTGCCAGCAGAGGGGCTAGCGGGACCAGCTCCTACAATGAGCAGTTCTTC.

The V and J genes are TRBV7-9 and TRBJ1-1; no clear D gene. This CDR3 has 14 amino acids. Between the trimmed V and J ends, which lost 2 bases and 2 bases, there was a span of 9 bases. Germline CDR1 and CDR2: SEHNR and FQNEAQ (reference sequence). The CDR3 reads CASSLPGRNTEAFF. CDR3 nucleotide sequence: TGTGCCAGCAGCTTACCGGGTAGAAACACTGAAGCTTTCTTT.

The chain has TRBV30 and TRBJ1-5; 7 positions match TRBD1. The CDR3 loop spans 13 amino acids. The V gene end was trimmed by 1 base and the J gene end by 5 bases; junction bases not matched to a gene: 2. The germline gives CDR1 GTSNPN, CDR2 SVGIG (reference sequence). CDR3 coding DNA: TGTGCCTGGAGTGCAGGGGGTGATCAGCCCCAGCATTTT. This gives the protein CAWSAGGDQPQHF.

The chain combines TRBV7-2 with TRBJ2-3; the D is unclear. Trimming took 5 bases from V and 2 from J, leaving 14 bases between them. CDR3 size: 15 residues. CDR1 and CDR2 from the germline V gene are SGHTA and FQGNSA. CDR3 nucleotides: TGTGCCAGCAGCCGAGAAAGACTTCACACAGATACGCAGTATTTT. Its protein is CASSRERLHTDTQYF.

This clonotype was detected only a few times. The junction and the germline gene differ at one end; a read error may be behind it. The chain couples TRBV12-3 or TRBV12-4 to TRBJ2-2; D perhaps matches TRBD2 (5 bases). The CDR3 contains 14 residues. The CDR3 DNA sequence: TGTGCCAGCAGCGACCCCACTAGTCCCGAGGAGCTTTTTTTT. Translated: CASSDPTSPEELFF.

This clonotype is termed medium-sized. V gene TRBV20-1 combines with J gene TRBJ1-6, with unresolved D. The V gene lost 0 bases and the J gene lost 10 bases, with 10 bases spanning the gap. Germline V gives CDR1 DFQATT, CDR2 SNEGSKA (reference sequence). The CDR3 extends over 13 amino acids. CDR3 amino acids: CSAREAGGSPLHF. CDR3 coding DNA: TGCAGTGCTAGAGAGGCGGGAGGATCACCCCTCCACTTT.

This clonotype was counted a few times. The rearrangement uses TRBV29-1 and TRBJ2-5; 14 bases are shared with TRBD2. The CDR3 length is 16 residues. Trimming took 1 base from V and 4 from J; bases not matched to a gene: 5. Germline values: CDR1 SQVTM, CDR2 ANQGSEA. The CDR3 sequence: CSVEGGTSGSLETQYF. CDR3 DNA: TGCAGCGTTGAAGGAGGGACTAGCGGGAGTTTAGAGACCCAGTACTTC.

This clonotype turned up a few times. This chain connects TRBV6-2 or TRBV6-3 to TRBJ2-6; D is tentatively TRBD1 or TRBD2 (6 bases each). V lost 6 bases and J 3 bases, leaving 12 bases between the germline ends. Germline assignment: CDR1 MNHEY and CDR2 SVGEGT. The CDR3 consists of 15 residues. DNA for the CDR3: TGTGCCAGCAGCCCGGGGGCTTTTGGGGCCAACGTCCTGACTTTC. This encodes CASSPGAFGANVLTF.

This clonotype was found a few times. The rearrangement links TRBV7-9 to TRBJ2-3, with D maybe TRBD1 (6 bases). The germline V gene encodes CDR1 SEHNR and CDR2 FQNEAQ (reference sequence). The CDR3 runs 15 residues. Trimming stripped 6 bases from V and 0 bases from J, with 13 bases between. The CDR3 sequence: CASRRSRGSTDTQYF. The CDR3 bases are TGTGCCAGCAGACGAAGCAGGGGAAGCACAGATACGCAGTATTTT.

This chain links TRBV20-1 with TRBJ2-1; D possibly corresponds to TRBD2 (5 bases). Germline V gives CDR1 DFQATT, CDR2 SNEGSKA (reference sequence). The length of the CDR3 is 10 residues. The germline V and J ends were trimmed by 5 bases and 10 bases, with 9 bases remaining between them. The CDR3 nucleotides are TGCAGTGCTTACACGGGAGAGCAGTTCTTC. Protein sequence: CSAYTGEQFF.

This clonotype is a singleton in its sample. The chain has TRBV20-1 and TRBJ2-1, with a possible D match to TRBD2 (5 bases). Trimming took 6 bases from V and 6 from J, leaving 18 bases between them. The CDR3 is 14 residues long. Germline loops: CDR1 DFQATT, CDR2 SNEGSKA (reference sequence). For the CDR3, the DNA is TGCAGTGCCCCGACCTTGCGGGCTGGCAATGAGCAGTTCTTC. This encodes CSAPTLRAGNEQFF.

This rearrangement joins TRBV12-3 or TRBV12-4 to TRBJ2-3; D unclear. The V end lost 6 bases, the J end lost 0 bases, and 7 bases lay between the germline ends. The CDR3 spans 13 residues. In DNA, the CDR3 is TGTGCCAGCAGGCAAGGAAGCACAGATACGCAGTATTTT. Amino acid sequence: CASRQGSTDTQYF.

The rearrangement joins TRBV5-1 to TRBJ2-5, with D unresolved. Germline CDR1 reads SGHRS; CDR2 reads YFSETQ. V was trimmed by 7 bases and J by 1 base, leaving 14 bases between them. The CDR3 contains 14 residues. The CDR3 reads CASRLFGPQETQYF. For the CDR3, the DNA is TGCGCCAGCCGTCTGTTTGGGCCCCAAGAGACCCAGTACTTC.

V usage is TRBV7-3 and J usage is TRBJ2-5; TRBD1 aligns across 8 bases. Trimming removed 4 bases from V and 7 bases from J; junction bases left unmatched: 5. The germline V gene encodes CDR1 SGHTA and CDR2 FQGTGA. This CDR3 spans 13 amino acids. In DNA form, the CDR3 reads TGTGCCAGCAGCTCCCATGGACAGGGGACCCAGTACTTC. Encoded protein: CASSSHGQGTQYF.